Below, 32 T cell receptor beta chains from the same sample are listed, as sequenced in a study of T cell clones after liver transplantation. Generated by immunoSEQ multiplex PCR, the TCRdb table keeps only in-frame clones and is missing some. The sample contains more than 95,000 clones, 82% of which appear only once. The source material was CD4+ T cells from blood, sampled before liver transplant. The receptors were gathered from a human donor who received a liver transplant.

The CDR3 spells CASSPQGGREKLFF. Here the CDR3 DNA reads TGTGCCAGCTCACCACAGGGTGGGCGGGAAAAACTGTTTTTT. V gene TRBV18 combines with J gene TRBJ1-4, with no clear D. Trimming took 1 base from V and 8 from J, leaving 11 bases between them. Germline V gene sequence: CDR1 KGHSH, CDR2 LQKENI. This CDR3 is built from 14 residues.

The genes are TRBV28 and TRBJ1-1; possibly TRBD1 for D (6 bases). Trimming took off 7 bases at V and 2 bases at J, with 14 bases between the two ends. Germline V gene lookup returns CDR1 MDHEN and CDR2 SYDVKM. The length of the CDR3 is 14 residues. The CDR3 DNA is TGTGCCAGCAACCCAAGGGGGGGAAACACTGAAGCTTTCTTT. This gives the protein CASNPRGGNTEAFF.

V and J are TRBV19 and TRBJ2-7; no clear D gene. From germline, CDR1 is LNHDA and CDR2 SQIVND (reference sequence). The CDR3 totals 13 residues. The V end was cut by 5 bases, the J end by 9 bases, with 17 bases between. CDR3 sequence reads: CASSFGSLGGQYF. The DNA for the CDR3 is TGTGCCAGTAGTTTTGGCAGCCTCGGCGGGCAGTACTTC.

J is TRBJ2-1 and V is TRBV4-2; either TRBD1 or TRBD2 may fit D (5 bases each). The germline V and J ends were trimmed by 0 bases and 4 bases, with 16 bases remaining between them. CDR3 length: 17 residues. The germline V gene has CDR1 LGHNA and CDR2 YNFKEQ. CDR3 DNA sequence: TGTGCCAGCAGCCAAGAGGCAGGGACGGCTTTTTACAATGAGCAGTTCTTC. Translated: CASSQEAGTAFYNEQFF.

V is TRBV6-1 and J is TRBJ2-7, with 10 bases identical to TRBD2. Germline V CDR1 and CDR2: MNHNS, SASEGT. The CDR3 runs 14 residues. V lost 5 bases and J lost 2; bases outside the gene matches: 3. The CDR3 bases are TGTGCCAGCAGTCGAGGGACTAGCGCCTACGAGCAGTACTTC. This codes for CASSRGTSAYEQYF.

The rearrangement links TRBV30 to TRBJ1-1, with D unclear. Looked up from germline, CDR1 is GTSNPN and CDR2 is SVGIG (reference sequence). Deletions cut 1 base from V and 1 base from J, with 7 bases between. This CDR3 region has 13 residues. DNA of the CDR3: TGTGCCTGGAGTGCATCGCAGAACACTGAAGCTTTCTTT. It is translated as CAWSASQNTEAFF.

The genes are TRBV6-6 and TRBJ2-1; 8 nucleotides agree with TRBD2. Germline CDR1 is MNHNY and CDR2 is SVGAGI (reference sequence). V shed 4 bases and J 8 bases; nucleotides not matched to a gene: 10. CDR3 length: 15 residues. DNA of the CDR3: TGTGCCAGCAGTTGGCTTAGCGGGGCCACAGATGAGCAGTTCTTC. Its translation is CASSWLSGATDEQFF.

J is TRBJ2-1 and V is TRBV14; 8 nucleotides line up with TRBD1. The CDR3 is 16 amino acids. Trimming at V came to 1 base and at J to 7 bases, leaving 9 bases not matched to a gene. CDR1 is SGHDN, CDR2 FVKESK, per germline. The CDR3 is CASSQGGSGGQNEQFF. In nucleotides, the CDR3 is TGTGCCAGCAGCCAAGGAGGATCAGGGGGCCAAAATGAGCAGTTCTTC.

This clone has only a few counts. The rearrangement links TRBV7-2 to TRBJ2-1; TRBD2 matches 9 bases. V dropped 5 bases and J dropped 4; count of bases not matched to a gene: 9. The CDR3 runs 16 residues. Germline lookup yields CDR1 SGHTA and CDR2 FQGNSA. CDR3 in amino acids: CASSPLGLAGYNEQFF. CDR3 nucleotides: TGTGCCAGCAGCCCCCTTGGGCTAGCGGGGTACAATGAGCAGTTCTTC.

The rearrangement links TRBV7-2 to TRBJ2-1, with D tentatively TRBD1 (7 bases). Germline CDR1 is SGHTA and CDR2 is FQGNSA. Trimming shortened V by 5 bases and J by 1 base, and 12 bases separated the two germline ends. This CDR3 has 15 residues. CDR3 in amino acids: CASSPGGWSYNEQFF. The CDR3, as DNA: TGTGCCAGCAGCCCAGGGGGGTGGTCCTACAATGAGCAGTTCTTC.

The genes are TRBV9 and TRBJ1-4, with 7 bases matching TRBD1. V lost 0 bases and J lost 4; bases outside the gene matches: 3. The V gene's germline CDR1 is SGDLS and CDR2 YYNGEE. The CDR3 is made up of 15 amino acids. Here the CDR3 DNA reads TGTGCCAGCAGCGTAGGGGGACAGAATAATGAAAAACTGTTTTTT. Translated: CASSVGGQNNEKLFF.

The count of this clone is one. The chain is built from TRBV7-2 and TRBJ1-3, with D hard to call. V lost 5 bases to trimming and J lost 0 bases, with 11 bases between them. CDR3 length: 15 amino acids. Germline CDR1 and CDR2: SGHTA and FQGNSA. This chain's CDR3 is CASSERASSGNTIYF. CDR3 bases: TGTGCCAGCAGCGAACGGGCTTCCTCTGGAAACACCATATATTTT. The full variable domain, rest sourced from reference TRBV7-2 and TRBJ1-3, is GAGVSQSPSNKVTEKGKDVELRCDPISGHTALYWYRQSLGQGLEFLIYFQGNSAPDKSGLPSDRFSAERTGGSVSTLTIQRTQQEDSAVYLCASSERASSGNTIYFGEGSWLTVV.

The V and J genes are TRBV29-1 and TRBJ1-1, with D possibly being TRBD1 (5 bases). Between the trimmed V and J ends, which lost 8 bases and 4 bases, there was a span of 14 bases. The CDR3 is 12 residues long. Germline loops: CDR1 SQVTM, CDR2 ANQGSEA. The CDR3 DNA follows: TGCAGCATTCAGGGACTTCGCACTGAAGCTTTCTTT. Translating gives CSIQGLRTEAFF.

The genes are TRBV18 and TRBJ2-3; possibly TRBD2 for D (5 bases). In germline, CDR1 is KGHSH, CDR2 LQKENI. This CDR3 is built from 15 residues. V gave up 4 bases and J gave up 5 bases, with 16 bases separating them. DNA of the CDR3: TGTGCCAGCTCACTAATCCGGGCCGAGGGAGATACGCAGTATTTT. Protein: CASSLIRAEGDTQYF.

The CDR3 nucleotides are TGTGCCAGCAGCTTAAGACAGGGTGATATTGCTGAAGCTTTCTTT. Translating it yields CASSLRQGDIAEAFF. The chain uses TRBV5-4 and TRBJ1-1, with 7 positions matching TRBD1. From germline, CDR1 is SGHNT and CDR2 YYREEE (reference sequence). V shed 2 bases, J shed 6 bases, and the junction held 10 bases outside the gene matches. The CDR3 extends over 15 amino acids.

The V gene is TRBV6-1, the J gene TRBJ1-4; D is perhaps TRBD1 (6 bases). Germline assignment: CDR1 MNHNS and CDR2 SASEGT. Trimming left V 6 bases short and J 3 bases short, with 11 bases between. The CDR3 loop spans 14 amino acids. CDR3 amino acids: CASRLTGPNEKLFF. DNA of the CDR3: TGTGCCAGCAGACTAACAGGGCCTAATGAAAAACTGTTTTTT.

V and J are TRBV7-3 and TRBJ2-2, with 9 bases aligning to TRBD2. Germline assignment: CDR1 SGHTA and CDR2 FQGTGA. V lost 5 bases, J lost 6 bases, and 7 bases stayed unmatched. CDR3 length equals 15 residues. The CDR3 is CASSAPAGGAGELFF. CDR3 bases: TGTGCCAGCAGCGCCCCAGCGGGAGGAGCCGGGGAGCTGTTTTTT.

The rearrangement joins TRBV14 to TRBJ2-7, with 7 bases matching TRBD1. The CDR3 runs 14 residues. Germline V CDR1 and CDR2: SGHDN, FVKESK. V lost 1 base, J lost 5 bases, and 5 bases stayed unmatched. The CDR3 loop reads CASSQVRQGNEQYF. In nucleotides, the CDR3 is TGTGCCAGCAGCCAAGTACGACAGGGCAACGAGCAGTACTTC.

This chain uses TRBV11-3 with TRBJ2-7; TRBD2 agrees at 10 bases. This CDR3 is built from 17 residues. V dropped 5 bases and J dropped 5; count of bases not matched to a gene: 15. Germline loops: CDR1 SGHNT, CDR2 YENEEA. CDR3 loop: CASSPGLAGVYRNEQYF. The CDR3 DNA is TGTGCCAGCAGCCCGGGGCTAGCGGGAGTTTATCGCAACGAGCAGTACTTC.

The chain recombines TRBV6-5 with TRBJ2-7, with 11 nucleotides matching TRBD2. Germline trimming cut 8 bases from V and 4 bases from J; bases unmatched to any gene: 10. The CDR3 spans 15 residues. The germline V gene encodes CDR1 MNHEY and CDR2 SVGAGI. CDR3 amino acids: CASGRGTSGTYEQYF. The DNA of the CDR3 is TGTGCCAGCGGGCGAGGGACTAGCGGTACTTACGAGCAGTACTTC.

The V call is TRBV7-3, the J call TRBJ1-4; a weak D match, TRBD1 (6 bases). V was clipped by 2 bases and J by 8 bases, with 18 bases between them. This CDR3 has 16 residues. Germline values: CDR1 SGHTA, CDR2 FQGTGA. The CDR3 sequence: CASSLCYRVPLEKLFF. DNA of the CDR3: TGTGCCAGCAGCTTATGTTACAGGGTACCGTTGGAAAAACTGTTTTTT.

This sequence joins TRBV5-1 and TRBJ2-1; 7 bases align to TRBD1. Germline CDR1 is SGHRS and CDR2 is YFSETQ. V dropped 2 bases and J dropped 7; count of bases not matched to a gene: 9. This CDR3 spans 15 amino acids. CDR3 coding DNA: TGCGCCAGCAGCTTTCGACCCGACAGGGTTAATGAGCAGTTCTTC. Encoded protein: CASSFRPDRVNEQFF.

This chain uses TRBV6-1 with TRBJ2-7; 8 bases line up with TRBD2. CDR3 size: 14 residues. Trimming at V came to 9 bases and at J to 0 bases, leaving 7 bases not matched to a gene. Germline CDR1 MNHNS, CDR2 SASEGT. CDR3 DNA sequence: TGTGCCAGTTCCAGCGGGAGTCTCTCCTACGAGCAGTACTTC. It specifies CASSSGSLSYEQYF.

The V call is TRBV19, the J call TRBJ1-2, with unresolved D. Trimming stripped 2 bases from V and 4 bases from J, with 5 bases between. Germline V CDR1 and CDR2: LNHDA, SQIVND (reference sequence). The CDR3 is 12 residues long. This chain's CDR3 is CASSIKRYGYTF. Here the CDR3 DNA reads TGTGCCAGTAGTATAAAGCGCTATGGCTACACCTTC.

This clone has only one observation. The rearrangement uses TRBV7-3 and TRBJ2-3; 13 positions match TRBD2. Germline V gives CDR1 SGHTA, CDR2 FQGTGA. V shed 0 bases and J 2 bases; nucleotides not matched to a gene: 8. The CDR3 loop spans 19 amino acids. CDR3 loop: CASSLTPWTSGSLTDTQYF. Here the CDR3 DNA reads TGTGCCAGCAGCTTAACCCCCTGGACTAGCGGGAGTCTCACAGATACGCAGTATTTT. Based on the CDR3 plus reference TRBV7-3 and TRBJ2-3, the full variable domain is GAGVSQTPSNKVTEKGKYVELRCDPISGHTALYWYRQSLGQGPEFLIYFQGTGAADDSGLPNDRFFAVRPEGSVSTLKIQRTERGDSAVYLCASSLTPWTSGSLTDTQYFGPGTRLTVL.

Only one count was recorded for this clone. The rearrangement joins TRBV25-1 to TRBJ2-1, with 8 bases matching TRBD1. V was clipped by 4 bases and J by 2 bases; unmatched bases: 4. The germline V gene has CDR1 MGHDK and CDR2 SYGVNS. The CDR3 consists of 15 residues. DNA of the CDR3: TGTGCCAGCAGTGCCGACAGGGGAACCTACAATGAGCAGTTCTTC. This translates into CASSADRGTYNEQFF.

The rearrangement links TRBV14 to TRBJ1-1; perhaps TRBD1 as D (6 bases). The CDR3 extends over 13 amino acids. From germline, CDR1 is SGHDN and CDR2 FVKESK. V gave up 8 bases and J gave up 3 bases, with 13 bases separating them. CDR3: CASLRRGDTEAFF. DNA of the CDR3: TGTGCCAGCCTCCGGAGGGGGGACACTGAAGCTTTCTTT.

The sample holds one count of this clone. The chain carries TRBV9 and TRBJ2-1; a weak D match, TRBD1 (5 bases). The CDR3 sequence is 14 residues long. V was shortened by 1 base and J by 6 bases, with 11 bases between the two germline ends. Germline V gene data show CDR1 as SGDLS and CDR2 as YYNGEE. The CDR3 is CASSVRQGSNEQFF. The CDR3 DNA sequence: TGTGCCAGCAGCGTACGGCAGGGTAGCAATGAGCAGTTCTTC. The whole variable domain, remainder taken from reference TRBV9 and TRBJ2-1, is DSGVTQTPKHLITATGQRVTLRCSPRSGDLSVYWYQQSLDQGLQFLIQYYNGEERAKGNILERFSAQQFPDLHSELNLSSLELGDSALYFCASSVRQGSNEQFFGPGTRLTVL.

CDR3 in amino acids: CASMAGAFSRQPQHF. The DNA of the CDR3 is TGTGCCAGTATGGCAGGGGCGTTCAGTAGGCAGCCCCAGCATTTT. The chain joins TRBV19 to TRBJ1-5; possibly TRBD1 for D (6 bases). The germline gives CDR1 LNHDA, CDR2 SQIVND (reference sequence). The CDR3 runs 15 residues. Trimming stripped 7 bases from V and 7 bases from J, with 20 bases between.

The chain uses TRBV5-1 and TRBJ2-3; D perhaps matches TRBD1 (5 bases). Germline values: CDR1 SGHRS, CDR2 YFSETQ. The CDR3 consists of 14 residues. Trimming removed 0 bases from V and 6 bases from J, with 11 bases in between. In nucleotides, the CDR3 is TGCGCCAGCAGCTTGGACCAGGGAATCGATACGCAGTATTTT. Translation gives CASSLDQGIDTQYF. Full variable domain (missing parts from reference TRBV5-1 and TRBJ2-3): KAGVTQTPRYLIKTRGQQVTLSCSPISGHRSVSWYQQTPGQGLQFLFEYFSETQRNKGNFPGRFSGRQFSNSRSEMNVSTLELGDSALYLCASSLDQGIDTQYFGPGTRLTVL.

This chain connects TRBV19 to TRBJ1-1; D unresolved. Germline CDR1 is LNHDA and CDR2 is SQIVND (reference sequence). Trimming took off 3 bases at V and 5 bases at J, with 10 bases between the two ends. This CDR3 region has 13 residues. The CDR3 loop reads CASSIHVGTEAFF. The DNA for the CDR3 is TGTGCCAGTAGTATTCACGTCGGGACTGAAGCTTTCTTT.

The rearrangement links TRBV7-6 to TRBJ2-6, with a possible D match to TRBD1 (6 bases). V was cut by 5 bases and J by 0 bases, with 14 bases left in between. This CDR3 has 17 amino acids. The germline CDR1 and CDR2 sequences are SGHVS and FNYEAQ. CDR3 DNA: TGTGCCAGCAGCCAAGGGGCAGGGGTCTCTGGGGCCAACGTCCTGACTTTC. This gives the protein CASSQGAGVSGANVLTF.